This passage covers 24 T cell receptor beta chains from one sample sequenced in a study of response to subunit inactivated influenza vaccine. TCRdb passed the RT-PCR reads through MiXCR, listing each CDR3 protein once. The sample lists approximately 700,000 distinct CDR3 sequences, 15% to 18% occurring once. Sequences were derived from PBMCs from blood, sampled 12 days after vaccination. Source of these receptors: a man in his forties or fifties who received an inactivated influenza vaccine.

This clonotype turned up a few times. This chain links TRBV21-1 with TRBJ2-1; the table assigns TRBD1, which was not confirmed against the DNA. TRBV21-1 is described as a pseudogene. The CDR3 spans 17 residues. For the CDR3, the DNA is TGTGCCAGCAGTGGGCGGCGGATAGGTCTCTCGTACAATGAGCAGTTCTTC. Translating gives CASSGRRIGLSYNEQFF.

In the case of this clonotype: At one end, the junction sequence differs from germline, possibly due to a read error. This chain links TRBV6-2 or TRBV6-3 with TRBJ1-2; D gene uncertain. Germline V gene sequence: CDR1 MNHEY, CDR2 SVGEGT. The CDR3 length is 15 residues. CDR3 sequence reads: CASSYGAGDTYGYTF. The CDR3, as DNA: TGTGCTAGCAGTTATGGTGCGGGAGATACTTATGGCTACACCTTC.

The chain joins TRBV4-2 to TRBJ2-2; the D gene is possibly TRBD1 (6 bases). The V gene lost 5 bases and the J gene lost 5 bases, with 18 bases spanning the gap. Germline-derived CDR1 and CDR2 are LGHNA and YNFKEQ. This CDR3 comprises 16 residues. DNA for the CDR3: TGTGCCAGCAGCGCAGGGGCCCGCGGGCGGACCGGGGAGCTGTTTTTT. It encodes CASSAGARGRTGELFF.

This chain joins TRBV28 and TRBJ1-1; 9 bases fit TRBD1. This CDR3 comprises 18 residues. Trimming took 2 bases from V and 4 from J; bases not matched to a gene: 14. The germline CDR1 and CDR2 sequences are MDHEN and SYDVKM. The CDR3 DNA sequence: TGTGCCAGCAGTTTACTACTTGGGTGGACAGGGGCGAGCACTGAAGCTTTCTTT. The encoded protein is CASSLLLGWTGASTEAFF.

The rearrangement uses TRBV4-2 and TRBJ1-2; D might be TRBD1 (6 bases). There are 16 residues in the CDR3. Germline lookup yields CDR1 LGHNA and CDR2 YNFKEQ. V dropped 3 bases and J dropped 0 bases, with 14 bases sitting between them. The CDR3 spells CASSQRTAKANYGYTF. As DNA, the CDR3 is TGTGCCAGCAGCCAGCGGACAGCAAAAGCTAACTATGGCTACACCTTC.

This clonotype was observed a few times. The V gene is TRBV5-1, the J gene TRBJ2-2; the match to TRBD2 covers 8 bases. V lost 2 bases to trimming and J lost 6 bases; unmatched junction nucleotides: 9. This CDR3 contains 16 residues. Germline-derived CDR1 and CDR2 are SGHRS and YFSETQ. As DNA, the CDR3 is TGCGCCAGCAGCTTCACCGGGGGGGCCGGAGCCGGGGAGCTGTTTTTT. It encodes CASSFTGGAGAGELFF.

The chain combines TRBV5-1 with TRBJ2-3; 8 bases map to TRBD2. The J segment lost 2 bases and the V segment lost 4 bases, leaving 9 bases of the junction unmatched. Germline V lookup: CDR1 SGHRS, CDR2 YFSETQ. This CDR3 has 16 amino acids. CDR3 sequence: CASSLGPGGITDTQYF. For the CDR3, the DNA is TGCGCCAGCAGCCTAGGACCGGGGGGGATCACAGATACGCAGTATTTT. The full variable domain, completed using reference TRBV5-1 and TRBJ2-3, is KAGVTQTPRYLIKTRGQQVTLSCSPISGHRSVSWYQQTPGQGLQFLFEYFSETQRNKGNFPGRFSGRQFSNSRSEMNVSTLELGDSALYLCASSLGPGGITDTQYFGPGTRLTVL.

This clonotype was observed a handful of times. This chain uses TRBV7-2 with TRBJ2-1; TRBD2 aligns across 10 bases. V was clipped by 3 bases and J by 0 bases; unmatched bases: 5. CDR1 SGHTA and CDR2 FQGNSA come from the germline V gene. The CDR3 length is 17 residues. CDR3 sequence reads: CASSFLAGGVSYNEQFF. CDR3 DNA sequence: TGTGCCAGCAGCTTTTTAGCGGGAGGCGTCTCCTACAATGAGCAGTTCTTC.

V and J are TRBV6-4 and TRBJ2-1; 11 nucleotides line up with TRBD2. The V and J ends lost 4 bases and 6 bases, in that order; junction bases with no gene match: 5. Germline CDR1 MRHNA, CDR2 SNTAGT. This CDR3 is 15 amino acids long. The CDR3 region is CASSVGLAVRNEQFF. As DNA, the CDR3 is TGTGCCAGCAGTGTGGGACTAGCGGTACGCAATGAGCAGTTCTTC.

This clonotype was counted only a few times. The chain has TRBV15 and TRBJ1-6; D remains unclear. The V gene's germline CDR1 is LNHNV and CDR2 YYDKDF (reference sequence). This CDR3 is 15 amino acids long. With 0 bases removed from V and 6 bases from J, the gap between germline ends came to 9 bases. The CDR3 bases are TGTGCCACCAGCAGAGAAGTGGAGGGTAATTCACCCCTCCACTTT. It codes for CATSREVEGNSPLHF.

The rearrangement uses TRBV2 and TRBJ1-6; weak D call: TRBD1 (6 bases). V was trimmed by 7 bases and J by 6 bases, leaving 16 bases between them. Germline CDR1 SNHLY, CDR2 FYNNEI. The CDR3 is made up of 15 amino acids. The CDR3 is CASTPRGEVNSPLHF. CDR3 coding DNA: TGTGCCAGCACCCCCAGGGGTGAGGTTAATTCACCCCTCCACTTT.

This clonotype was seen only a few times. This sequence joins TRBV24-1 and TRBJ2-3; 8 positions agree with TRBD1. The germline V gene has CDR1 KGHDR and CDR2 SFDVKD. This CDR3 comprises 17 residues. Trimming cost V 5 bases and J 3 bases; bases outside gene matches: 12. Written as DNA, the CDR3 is TGTGCCACCAGTGGCACGCCGGACAGGGTCCAAACAGATACGCAGTATTTT. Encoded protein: CATSGTPDRVQTDTQYF.

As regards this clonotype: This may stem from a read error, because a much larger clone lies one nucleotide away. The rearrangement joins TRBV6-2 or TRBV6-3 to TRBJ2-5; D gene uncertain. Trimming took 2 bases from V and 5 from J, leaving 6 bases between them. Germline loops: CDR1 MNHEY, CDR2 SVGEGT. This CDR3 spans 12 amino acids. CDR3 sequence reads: CASSYVGETQYF. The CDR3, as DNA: TGTGCCAGCAGTTACGTGGGGGAGACCCAGTACTTC.

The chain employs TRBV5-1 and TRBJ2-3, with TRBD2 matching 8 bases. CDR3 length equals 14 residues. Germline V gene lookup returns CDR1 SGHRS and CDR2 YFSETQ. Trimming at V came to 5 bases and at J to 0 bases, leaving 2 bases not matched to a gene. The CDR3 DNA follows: TGCGCCAGCAGGACTAGCGCTAGCACAGATACGCAGTATTTT. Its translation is CASRTSASTDTQYF.

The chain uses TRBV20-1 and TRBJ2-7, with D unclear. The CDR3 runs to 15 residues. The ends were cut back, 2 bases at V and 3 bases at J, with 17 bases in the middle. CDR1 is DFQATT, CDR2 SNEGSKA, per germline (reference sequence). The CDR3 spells CSARSIDGSHYEQYF. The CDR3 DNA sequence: TGCAGTGCTAGATCCATCGACGGCAGCCACTACGAGCAGTACTTC.

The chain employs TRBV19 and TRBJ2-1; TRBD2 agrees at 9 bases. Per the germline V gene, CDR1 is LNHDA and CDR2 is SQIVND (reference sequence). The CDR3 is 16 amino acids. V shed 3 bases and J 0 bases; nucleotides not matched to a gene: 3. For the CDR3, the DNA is TGTGCCAGTAGTATTAGCGGGGGAATCTCCTACAATGAGCAGTTCTTC. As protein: CASSISGGISYNEQFF. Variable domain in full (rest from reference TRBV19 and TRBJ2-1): DGGITQSPKYLFRKEGQNVTLSCEQNLNHDAMYWYRQDPGQGLRLIYYSQIVNDFQKGDIAEGYSVSREKKESFPLTVTSAQKNPTAFYLCASSISGGISYNEQFFGPGTRLTVL.

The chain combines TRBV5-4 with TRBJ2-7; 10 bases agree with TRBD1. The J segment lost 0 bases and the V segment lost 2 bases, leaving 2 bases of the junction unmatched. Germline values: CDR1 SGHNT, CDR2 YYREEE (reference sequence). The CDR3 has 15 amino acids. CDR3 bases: TGTGCCAGCAGCTTAGACAGGGGGCTCTCCTACGAGCAGTACTTC. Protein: CASSLDRGLSYEQYF.

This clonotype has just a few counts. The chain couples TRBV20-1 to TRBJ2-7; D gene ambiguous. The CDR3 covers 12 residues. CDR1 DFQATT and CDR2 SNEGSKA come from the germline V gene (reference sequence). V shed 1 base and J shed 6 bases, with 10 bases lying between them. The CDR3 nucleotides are TGCAGTGCTAGAGCTGCGGTTATCGAGCAGTACTTC. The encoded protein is CSARAAVIEQYF.

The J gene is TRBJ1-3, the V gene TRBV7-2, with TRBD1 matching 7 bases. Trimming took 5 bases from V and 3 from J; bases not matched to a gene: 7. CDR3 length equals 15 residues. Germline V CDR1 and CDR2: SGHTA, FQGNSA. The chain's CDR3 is CASSPDRQGGNTIYF. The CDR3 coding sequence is TGTGCCAGCAGCCCGGATCGACAGGGTGGAAACACCATATATTTT.

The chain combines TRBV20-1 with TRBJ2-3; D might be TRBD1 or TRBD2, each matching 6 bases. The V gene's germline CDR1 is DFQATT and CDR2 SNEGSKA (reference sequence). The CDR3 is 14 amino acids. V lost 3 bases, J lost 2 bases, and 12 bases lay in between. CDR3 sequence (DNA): TGCAGTGCTAGTTGGGGGGCTGTCACAGATACGCAGTATTTT. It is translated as CSASWGAVTDTQYF.

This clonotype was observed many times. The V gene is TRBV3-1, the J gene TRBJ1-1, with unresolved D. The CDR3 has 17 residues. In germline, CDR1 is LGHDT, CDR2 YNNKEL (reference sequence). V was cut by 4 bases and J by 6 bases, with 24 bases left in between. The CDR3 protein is CASSPTGTTRGRAEAFF. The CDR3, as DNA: TGTGCCAGCAGCCCGACCGGCACAACCCGAGGGAGGGCTGAAGCTTTCTTT.

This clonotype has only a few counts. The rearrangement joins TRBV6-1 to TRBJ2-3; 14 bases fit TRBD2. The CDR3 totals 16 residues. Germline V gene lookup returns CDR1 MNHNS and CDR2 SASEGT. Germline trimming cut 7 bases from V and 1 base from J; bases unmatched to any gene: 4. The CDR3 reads CASTQGLAGGTDTQYF. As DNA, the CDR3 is TGTGCCAGCACCCAGGGACTAGCGGGAGGCACAGATACGCAGTATTTT.

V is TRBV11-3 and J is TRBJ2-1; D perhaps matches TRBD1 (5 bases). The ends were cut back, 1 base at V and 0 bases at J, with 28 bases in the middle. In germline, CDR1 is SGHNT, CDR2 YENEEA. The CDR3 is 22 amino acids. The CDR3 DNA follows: TGTGCCAGCAGCTTAGGAACCCTTCCTCCACTCGACAGTTCTGGCTCCTACAATGAGCAGTTCTTC. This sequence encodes CASSLGTLPPLDSSGSYNEQFF.

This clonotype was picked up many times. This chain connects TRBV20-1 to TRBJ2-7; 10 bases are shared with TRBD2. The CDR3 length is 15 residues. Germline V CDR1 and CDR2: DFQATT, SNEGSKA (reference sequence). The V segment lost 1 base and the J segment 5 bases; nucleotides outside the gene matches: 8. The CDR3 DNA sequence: TGCAGTGCTAGAGTTCCACTAGCGGGGACGGACGAGCAGTACTTC. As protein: CSARVPLAGTDEQYF.